This T cell receptor (beta chain) originates from a study of blood T cell repertoires in COVID-19. On the study more broadly: Specimens from acute and convalescent COVID-19 originated in the United States, Italy and Spain. PBMCs, B-cell-depleted T cells, or T cells were the source of the cDNA or gDNA that made up the material.

Authors' analysis steps: Reference gene primer amplification in the assay estimated nucleated cell counts. Assay used: immunoSEQ multiplex PCR; TCRdb lists only in-frame clones, some missing. Clone size and V and J calls were adopted from that table, with D and trimming inferred from the DNA. Among about 77,000 clones, over 85% were seen once, and the ten largest hold roughly 15%. The V gene end was trimmed by 0 bases and the J gene end by 5 bases; junction bases not matched to a gene: 12. CDR1 and CDR2 (germline): SGHRS, YFSETQ. The length of the CDR3 is 18 residues. The rearrangement links TRBV5-1 to TRBJ2-1; 9 bases are a match to TRBD1. The sample consisted of peripheral blood. The TCR was taken from a woman of 80 years or more with active or convalescent COVID-19. The CDR3 DNA is TGCGCCAGCAGCTTGGCGATTGGGGGGACAGGGAGAAACAATGAGCAGTTCTTC. This encodes CASSLAIGGTGRNNEQFF. Looking up the rest from reference TRBV5-1 and TRBJ2-1 gives the full variable domain: KAGVTQTPRYLIKTRGQQVTLSCSPISGHRSVSWYQQTPGQGLQFLFEYFSETQRNKGNFPGRFSGRQFSNSRSEMNVSTLELGDSALYLCASSLAIGGTGRNNEQFFGPGTRLTVL.